These 15 T cell receptor beta chains share one sample of origin, sequenced in a study of PD-1 blockade in classical Hodgkin lymphoma. Every one of the patients relapsed after autologous stem cell transplantation (brentuximab vedotin exposure was variable). Generated by immunoSEQ multiplex PCR, the TCRdb table keeps only in-frame clones and is missing some. The data hold more than 55,000 clones, with more than 75% observed a single time. This material consisted of peripheral blood mononuclear cells (PBMCs), taken before the second cycle of nivolumab. The receptors here all came from a human donor with classical Hodgkin lymphoma.

CDR3 region: CSVELGLSYEQYF. CDR3 nucleotide sequence: TGCAGCGTCGAACTGGGCCTTTCCTACGAGCAGTACTTC. The chain uses TRBV29-1 and TRBJ2-7; D gene uncertain. V dropped 6 bases and J dropped 1 base, with 13 bases sitting between them. This CDR3 is 13 amino acids long. The V gene's germline CDR1 is SQVTM and CDR2 ANQGSEA.

The J gene is TRBJ1-2, the V gene TRBV4-1, with D unclear. Trimming shortened V by 3 bases and J by 3 bases, and 8 bases separated the two germline ends. This CDR3 is built from 13 residues. CDR1 is MGHRA, CDR2 YSYEKL, per germline. The CDR3 sequence: CASSHRTDYGYTF. The CDR3 region has the DNA TGCGCCAGCAGCCACAGGACGGACTATGGCTACACCTTC.

The V gene is TRBV5-1, the J gene TRBJ2-3, with TRBD1 identical over 7 bases. This CDR3 region has 17 residues. With V trimmed by 2 bases and J by 4 bases, 13 bases remained unmatched. Germline assignment: CDR1 SGHRS and CDR2 YFSETQ. The DNA of the CDR3 is TGCGCCAGCAGCTTACCCAAGGGGGCGAAGGGTGCAGATACGCAGTATTTT. Translating it yields CASSLPKGAKGADTQYF.

The gene calls are TRBV9 and TRBJ2-5, with 10 bases that match TRBD1. Germline V gene data show CDR1 as SGDLS and CDR2 as YYNGEE. With V trimmed by 2 bases and J by 3 bases, 1 base remained unmatched. This CDR3 has 14 amino acids. CDR3 region: CASSVGQGKETQYF. CDR3 nucleotides: TGTGCCAGCAGCGTGGGACAGGGGAAAGAGACCCAGTACTTC.

The chain joins TRBV25-1 to TRBJ2-7, with no clear D. Trimming left V 1 base short and J 3 bases short, with 13 bases between. Per the germline V gene, CDR1 is MGHDK and CDR2 is SYGVNS. The CDR3 contains 15 residues. The CDR3 here is CASSESGTDHYEQYF. DNA of the CDR3: TGTGCCAGCAGTGAATCTGGTACCGACCACTACGAGCAGTACTTC.

The V call is TRBV28, the J call TRBJ2-7; D gene uncertain. CDR1 and CDR2 (germline): MDHEN, SYDVKM. V was cut by 5 bases and J by 0 bases, with 14 bases left in between. This CDR3 has 15 residues. The CDR3 coding sequence is TGTGCCAGCAGTCCGAAAGGGATCAGCTCCTACGAGCAGTACTTC. Protein sequence: CASSPKGISSYEQYF.

CDR3 protein: CASSHRGTGYGYTF. CDR3 nucleotide sequence: TGTGCCAGCAGCCACAGGGGGACGGGCTATGGCTACACCTTC. The rearrangement uses TRBV27 and TRBJ1-2, with 8 bases that match TRBD1. Germline CDR1 reads MNHEY; CDR2 reads SMNVEV (reference sequence). This CDR3 is 14 amino acids long. V dropped 6 bases and J dropped 4; count of bases not matched to a gene: 7.

This rearrangement joins TRBV6-5 to TRBJ2-5, with TRBD2 matching over 10 bases. Germline V gene data show CDR1 as MNHEY and CDR2 as SVGAGI. The ends lost 4 bases at V and 5 bases at J; junction bases unmatched: 10. The CDR3 extends over 16 amino acids. The CDR3 coding sequence is TGTGCCAGCAGTTTGTTAGCGGGGGGAAGAGGGGAGACCCAGTACTTC. Protein product: CASSLLAGGRGETQYF.

The genes are TRBV5-1 and TRBJ2-7; weak D call: TRBD1 (5 bases). With 1 base removed from V and 1 base from J, the gap between germline ends came to 18 bases. The CDR3 runs to 17 residues. Per germline, CDR1 SGHRS and CDR2 YFSETQ. The CDR3 DNA sequence: TGCGCCAGCAGCTTGTTGGTTTTAGGGGCGGCGTCCTACGAGCAGTACTTC. Translating it yields CASSLLVLGAASYEQYF.

V usage is TRBV2 and J usage is TRBJ2-7, with D perhaps matching TRBD2 (5 bases). Between the trimmed V and J ends, which lost 4 bases and 1 base, there was a span of 14 bases. The germline CDR1 and CDR2 sequences are SNHLY and FYNNEI. The CDR3 length is 15 residues. The CDR3 DNA sequence: TGTGCCAGCAGTGCGGACTTCATGGGTTCCTACGAGCAGTACTTC. Its protein is CASSADFMGSYEQYF.

This clone was observed a few times. The genes are TRBV30 and TRBJ2-7, with D maybe TRBD1 (5 bases). V lost 5 bases to trimming and J lost 9 bases, with 11 bases between them. The CDR3 has 10 residues. The germline V gene has CDR1 GTSNPN and CDR2 SVGIG (reference sequence). The DNA for the CDR3 is TGTGCCTGGGGCGGACACGGGCAGTACTTC. This sequence encodes CAWGGHGQYF.

This chain links TRBV9 with TRBJ1-2; perhaps TRBD1 as D (6 bases). V was shortened by 1 base and J by 8 bases, with 12 bases between the two germline ends. Germline loops: CDR1 SGDLS, CDR2 YYNGEE. This CDR3 has 13 residues. This CDR3 is CASSVQGNEGYTF. DNA of the CDR3: TGTGCCAGCAGCGTACAGGGGAATGAAGGCTACACCTTC. Based on the CDR3 plus reference TRBV9 and TRBJ1-2, the full variable domain is DSGVTQTPKHLITATGQRVTLRCSPRSGDLSVYWYQQSLDQGLQFLIQYYNGEERAKGNILERFSAQQFPDLHSELNLSSLELGDSALYFCASSVQGNEGYTFGSGTRLTVV.

This chain links TRBV5-1 with TRBJ2-5; TRBD2 agrees at 13 bases. The closer fit of TRBJ2-7 to the DNA end suggests the J call may be wrong. The CDR3 consists of 16 residues. Germline-derived CDR1 and CDR2 are SGHRS and YFSETQ. This CDR3 is CASSLRLAGGPYEQYF. CDR3 DNA: TGCGCCAGCAGCTTACGACTAGCGGGGGGACCCTACGAGCAGTACTTC.

The CDR3 DNA is TGTGCCAGTAGTTCGTCCTCCAGGGGGAATGAGCAGTTCTTC. It encodes CASSSSSRGNEQFF. The chain employs TRBV19 and TRBJ2-1, with 7 bases identical to TRBD1. Germline CDR1 and CDR2: LNHDA and SQIVND (reference sequence). V was clipped by 5 bases and J by 7 bases; unmatched bases: 8. The CDR3 loop spans 14 amino acids.

This chain joins TRBV28 and TRBJ2-3, with D perhaps matching TRBD1 or TRBD2 (6 bases each). The germline V and J ends were trimmed by 11 bases and 1 base, with 16 bases remaining between them. CDR3 length equals 14 residues. Germline values: CDR1 MDHEN, CDR2 SYDVKM. CDR3 protein: CASRRAGGTDTQYF. The CDR3 nucleotides are TGTGCCTCCAGGAGGGCAGGGGGCACAGATACGCAGTATTTT.